The rows below give T cell receptor beta chains drawn from one sample of a study of blood T cell repertoires in COVID-19. Generated by immunoSEQ multiplex PCR, the TCRdb table keeps only in-frame clones and is missing some. The sample has 130,000 to 150,000 clones; over 75% are singletons. Input material: peripheral blood. All receptors come from a woman in her fifties or sixties with COVID-19, enrolled during active disease. CDR3s include the opening cysteine and the closing phenylalanine or tryptophan. The order of the fields is clone size, D gene, J gene, V gene, CDR3 DNA, CDR3 protein. The D gene is left open where the match is weak. The size entry is marked missing in some rows and otherwise reads once, few, many or a size class.

clone size: few; D gene: NA; J gene: TRBJ2-7; V gene: TRBV11-2; CDR3 DNA: TGTGCCAGCAGCTTAGTGCGGGGGCCCTACGAGCAGTACTTC; CDR3 protein: CASSLVRGPYEQYF
clone size: few; D gene: NA; J gene: TRBJ1-5; V gene: TRBV28; CDR3 DNA: TGTGCCAGCAACTTTTGGAGGGCGGGGAGGAATCAGCCCCAGCATTTT; CDR3 protein: CASNFWRAGRNQPQHF
clone size: few; D gene: TRBD1; J gene: TRBJ2-7; V gene: TRBV27; CDR3 DNA: TGTGCCAGCCAACCGACAGGGGGCGCGTCCGAGCAGTACTTC; CDR3 protein: CASQPTGGASEQYF
clone size: NA; D gene: NA; J gene: TRBJ1-4; V gene: TRBV28; CDR3 DNA: TGTGCCGCCATGGCGGGCGGGGCCCAATTTACAACTAATGAAAAACTGTTTTTT; CDR3 protein: CAAMAGGAQFTTNEKLFF
clone size: NA; D gene: NA; J gene: TRBJ1-1; V gene: TRBV6-6; CDR3 DNA: TGTGCCAGCAGTTATGATCGGTGGAGCACTGAAGCTTTCTTT; CDR3 protein: CASSYDRWSTEAFF
clone size: NA; D gene: NA; J gene: TRBJ1-6; V gene: TRBV7-2; CDR3 DNA: TGTGCCAGCAGCTCCAAAAGGGAGAGCTCCTATAATTCACCCCTCCACTTT; CDR3 protein: CASSSKRESSYNSPLHF
clone size: NA; D gene: NA; J gene: TRBJ2-7; V gene: TRBV18; CDR3 DNA: TGTGCCAGCTCGCCCGGACTGTCCTACGAGCAGTACTTC; CDR3 protein: CASSPGLSYEQYF
clone size: NA; D gene: NA; J gene: TRBJ2-3; V gene: TRBV28; CDR3 DNA: TGTGCCAGCAGTCTGACTGCTATTGGGGATACGCAGTATTTT; CDR3 protein: CASSLTAIGDTQYF
clone size: few; D gene: NA; J gene: TRBJ1-4; V gene: TRBV4-2; CDR3 DNA: TGTGCCAGCAGCCAGGGTTACGAGAGGAGGAAACTGTTTTTT; CDR3 protein: CASSQGYERRKLFF
clone size: medium-sized; D gene: NA; J gene: TRBJ1-1; V gene: TRBV10-3; CDR3 DNA: TGTGCCATCAGCACAGGGTTGAACACTGAAGCTTTCTTT; CDR3 protein: CAISTGLNTEAFF
clone size: once; D gene: TRBD1; J gene: TRBJ2-2; V gene: TRBV11-3; CDR3 DNA: TGTGCCAGTAGCAACAGGGGGTCCACCGGGGAGCTGTTTTTT; CDR3 protein: CASSNRGSTGELFF
clone size: NA; D gene: NA; J gene: TRBJ2-1; V gene: TRBV20-1; CDR3 DNA: TGCAGTGCTAGAGGGGGAGCTGAGCAGTTCTTC; CDR3 protein: CSARGGAEQFF
clone size: NA; D gene: NA; J gene: TRBJ2-2; V gene: TRBV7-2; CDR3 DNA: TGTGCCAGCAGCTTAGCAGTGCCCAGCGCCGGGGAGCTGTTTTTT; CDR3 protein: CASSLAVPSAGELFF
clone size: few; D gene: TRBD1; J gene: TRBJ2-7; V gene: TRBV6-5; CDR3 DNA: TGTGCCAGCAGTTACTCGGACAGGGGCTACGAGCAGTACTTC; CDR3 protein: CASSYSDRGYEQYF
clone size: NA; D gene: NA; J gene: TRBJ1-1; V gene: TRBV12-5; CDR3 DNA: TGTGCTAGTGGTTTGGTAGCGCAGGGTCCGAACACTGAAGCTTTCTTT; CDR3 protein: CASGLVAQGPNTEAFF
clone size: NA; D gene: TRBD1; J gene: TRBJ1-3; V gene: TRBV4-2; CDR3 DNA: TGTGCCAGCAGCCAAGTGGGGACAGACTCTGGAAACACCATATATTTT; CDR3 protein: CASSQVGTDSGNTIYF
clone size: NA; D gene: TRBD1; J gene: TRBJ1-6; V gene: TRBV19; CDR3 DNA: TGTGCCAGTCGCAGGGGGATTAATTCACCCCTCCACTTT; CDR3 protein: CASRRGINSPLHF
clone size: NA; D gene: NA; J gene: TRBJ1-5; V gene: TRBV19; CDR3 DNA: TGTGCCAGTAGTCTCCGGGTTCCAATCATGCGTAGCAATCAGCCCCAGCATTTT; CDR3 protein: CASSLRVPIMRSNQPQHF
clone size: NA; D gene: TRBD2; J gene: TRBJ2-3; V gene: TRBV9; CDR3 DNA: TGTGCCAACAGCGTAGAAAGCGGGGGTTCAGATACGCAGTATTTT; CDR3 protein: CANSVESGGSDTQYF
clone size: NA; D gene: NA; J gene: TRBJ1-5; V gene: TRBV7-8; CDR3 DNA: TGTGCCAGCAGCTTAGATTTACAGGGAGAAAAACCCCAGCATTTT; CDR3 protein: CASSLDLQGEKPQHF
clone size: NA; D gene: TRBD1; J gene: TRBJ1-1; V gene: TRBV3-1/TRBV3-2; CDR3 DNA: TGTGCCAGCAGCCAAGAGACAGGGGGAAACACTGAAGCTTTCTTT; CDR3 protein: CASSQETGGNTEAFF
clone size: NA; D gene: TRBD2; J gene: TRBJ2-3; V gene: TRBV5-1; CDR3 DNA: TGCGCCAGCAGCTTGGACCTAGCGGGGGACAGCACAGATACGCAGTATTTT; CDR3 protein: CASSLDLAGDSTDTQYF
clone size: NA; D gene: TRBD1; J gene: TRBJ1-5; V gene: TRBV10-1; CDR3 DNA: TGCGCCAGCAGTGAGGGACGATACAGGGGGTTT; CDR3 protein: CASSEGRYRGF
clone size: NA; D gene: NA; J gene: TRBJ2-2; V gene: TRBV18; CDR3 DNA: TGTGCCAGCTCACCACGAGAGCGGGCCGGGGAGCTGTTTTTT; CDR3 protein: CASSPRERAGELFF
clone size: once; D gene: NA; J gene: TRBJ1-1; V gene: TRBV15; CDR3 DNA: TGTGCCACCAGCAGAGATCAGGTGAACACTGAAGCTTTCTTT; CDR3 protein: CATSRDQVNTEAFF
clone size: NA; D gene: NA; J gene: TRBJ2-7; V gene: TRBV2; CDR3 DNA: TGTGCCAGCAGCCGACTGGTCGAGCAGTACTTC; CDR3 protein: CASSRLVEQYF
clone size: NA; D gene: NA; J gene: TRBJ2-1; V gene: TRBV6-2/TRBV6-3; CDR3 DNA: TGTGCCAGCAGTGCTGCCGGGACTTTGGGTGAGCAGTTCTTC; CDR3 protein: CASSAAGTLGEQFF
clone size: NA; D gene: NA; J gene: TRBJ2-5; V gene: TRBV27; CDR3 DNA: TGTGCCAGCAGCACACAGGGTAAAGAGACCCAGTACTTC; CDR3 protein: CASSTQGKETQYF
clone size: NA; D gene: TRBD1; J gene: TRBJ1-2; V gene: TRBV7-8; CDR3 DNA: TGTGCCAGCAGCTTAAAAGGGACAGGGGGAGTCTCTGGCTACACCTTC; CDR3 protein: CASSLKGTGGVSGYTF